The 11 T cell receptor beta chains in this list originate from one sample, sequenced in a study of cytomegalovirus exposure and HLA in healthy donors. Both 60 Vbeta primers and 13 Jbeta primers went into the PCR. Only in-frame clones appear in the TCRdb table, and some are missing; sequencing was by immunoSEQ multiplex PCR. This sample's clone table lists some 39,000 clones. What was sequenced was PBMCs. The receptors stem from a woman under 40 in good health and CMV-seropositive.

The rearrangement uses TRBV7-6 and TRBJ2-3; 11 nucleotides match TRBD1. In germline, CDR1 is SGHVS, CDR2 FNYEAQ. V trimming: 5 bases; J trimming: 3 bases; junction bases outside the gene matches: 4. This CDR3 has 15 residues. CDR3 protein: CASSIGTGGTDTQYF. CDR3 nucleotides: TGTGCCAGCAGCATAGGGACAGGGGGAACAGATACGCAGTATTTT.

The chain links TRBV30 to TRBJ1-5, with a possible D match to TRBD1 (5 bases). Germline assignment: CDR1 GTSNPN and CDR2 SVGIG (reference sequence). V dropped 0 bases and J dropped 6 bases, with 9 bases sitting between them. There are 13 residues in the CDR3. CDR3 nucleotides: TGTGCCTGGAGTGTCATAGGGGCTCAGCCCCAGCATTTT. Its protein product is CAWSVIGAQPQHF.

The chain joins TRBV5-1 to TRBJ2-1, with D tentatively TRBD2 (7 bases). Germline loops: CDR1 SGHRS, CDR2 YFSETQ. The V end was cut by 4 bases, the J end by 9 bases, with 29 bases between. The CDR3 loop spans 18 amino acids. CDR3 in amino acids: CASSPGGFGGGHLFEQFF. In nucleotides, the CDR3 is TGCGCCAGCAGCCCCGGAGGGTTTGGCGGGGGCCACCTCTTTGAGCAGTTCTTC. Variable domain in full (rest from reference TRBV5-1 and TRBJ2-1): KAGVTQTPRYLIKTRGQQVTLSCSPISGHRSVSWYQQTPGQGLQFLFEYFSETQRNKGNFPGRFSGRQFSNSRSEMNVSTLELGDSALYLCASSPGGFGGGHLFEQFFGPGTRLTVL.

The genes are TRBV7-2 and TRBJ2-7; 8 bases are a match to TRBD2. The germline CDR1 and CDR2 sequences are SGHTA and FQGNSA. CDR3 size: 18 residues. Unmatched junction bases numbered 15, after V lost 1 base and J lost 4 bases. The CDR3 nucleotides are TGTGCCAGCAGCTTAGGAGCGGGGGATTCCTCTTATCTATACGAGCAGTACTTC. As protein: CASSLGAGDSSYLYEQYF.

The chain uses TRBV10-3 and TRBJ1-1; D not resolved. Trimming removed 3 bases from V and 2 bases from J, with 10 bases in between. The CDR3 loop spans 14 amino acids. Germline V gene data show CDR1 as ENHRY and CDR2 as SYGVKD. The CDR3 nucleotides are TGTGCCATCAGTGACCACTTCCCCAACACTGAAGCTTTCTTT. Translating gives CAISDHFPNTEAFF.

J is TRBJ2-1 and V is TRBV29-1; 7 positions agree with TRBD2. The CDR3 contains 14 residues. V was pared by 7 bases and J by 5 bases, with 11 bases of the junction left unmatched. Germline V lookup: CDR1 SQVTM, CDR2 ANQGSEA. CDR3 residues: CSAEALAANNEQFF. The DNA for the CDR3 is TGCAGCGCTGAGGCGCTAGCGGCGAACAATGAGCAGTTCTTC.

The chain has TRBV6-6 and TRBJ1-5; perhaps TRBD1 as D (5 bases). Germline CDR1 reads MNHNY; CDR2 reads SVGAGI (reference sequence). The ends were cut back, 1 base at V and 1 base at J, with 11 bases in the middle. The CDR3 has 16 amino acids. The CDR3 loop reads CASSYLGGFSNQPQHF. The CDR3 DNA follows: TGTGCCAGCAGTTACTTGGGGGGATTCAGCAATCAGCCCCAGCATTTT.

The chain employs TRBV2 and TRBJ2-5, with TRBD2 matching 8 bases. Trimming cost V 8 bases and J 3 bases; bases outside gene matches: 11. This CDR3 has 15 residues. CDR1 and CDR2 from the germline V gene are SNHLY and FYNNEI. The CDR3 coding sequence is TGTGCCAGCGCGGGGGGCCGGGGATTTAAAGAGACCCAGTACTTC. Translation: CASAGGRGFKETQYF.

The rearrangement joins TRBV5-1 to TRBJ1-4; tentatively, D is TRBD1 (6 bases). This CDR3 is 16 amino acids long. The germline V gene encodes CDR1 SGHRS and CDR2 YFSETQ. The V gene lost 4 bases and the J gene lost 7 bases, with 20 bases spanning the gap. The CDR3 sequence: CASSPLGGRGFEKLFF. The DNA for the CDR3 is TGCGCCAGCAGCCCTTTAGGCGGCAGGGGTTTTGAAAAACTGTTTTTT.

The CDR3 nucleotides read TGTGCCAGCAGTAGCGGGGGGGAAACAGATACGCAGTATTTT. Its translation: CASSSGGETDTQYF. The chain combines TRBV6-4 with TRBJ2-3; 10 bases are shared with TRBD2. CDR1 is MRHNA and CDR2 is SNTAGT in the germline V gene. This CDR3 is 14 amino acids long. V shed 5 bases, J shed 3 bases, and the junction held 2 bases outside the gene matches.

J is TRBJ2-5 and V is TRBV11-3; possible D gene TRBD1, 6 bases. V dropped 3 bases and J dropped 1 base, with 6 bases sitting between them. From germline, CDR1 is SGHNT and CDR2 YENEEA. The CDR3 loop spans 13 amino acids. CDR3 in amino acids: CASSLDSQETQYF. For the CDR3, the DNA is TGTGCCAGCAGCTTGGACAGCCAAGAGACCCAGTACTTC.